This TCR beta chain was obtained from a study of radiotherapy plus CTLA-4 blockade in lung cancer. Study overall: The study recorded objective responses in roughly 18% of patients and disease control in 25% to 35%. Study conclusions and caveats: Among blood TCR repertoires after radiotherapy plus ipilimumab, tumor-derived clones expanded. Together with interferon-beta, which increased in serum after radiation, early dynamic changes in blood T cell clones were reportedly the best predictors of response.

Germline-derived CDR1 and CDR2 are MDHEN and SYDVKM. The CDR3 loop spans 11 amino acids. The V end was cut by 8 bases, the J end by 7 bases, with 9 bases between. TCRdb's table, derived via immunoSEQ multiplex PCR, lists solely in-frame clones and lacks some. The data contain around 90,000 clones, about four fifths of them singletons. Concerning this clone itself: Its antigen is as yet unknown.

Focal radiation with ipilimumab CTLA-4 blockade was given to patients with chemo-refractory metastatic non-small-cell lung cancer. The material was peripheral blood, obtained from a patient treated with radiotherapy plus ipilimumab. V usage is TRBV28 and J usage is TRBJ1-5; D unresolved. The receptor comes from a human donor with non-small cell lung cancer who had stable disease on radiotherapy plus ipilimumab. CDR3 loop: CASSGGQPQHF. The DNA for the CDR3 is TGTGCCAGCTCGGGTGGACAGCCCCAGCATTTT.